This entry describes one T cell receptor (beta chain). The CDR3 totals 12 residues. The V gene's germline CDR1 is MGHRA and CDR2 YSYEKL. V gave up 3 bases and J gave up 3 bases, with 5 bases separating them. TCRdb's table, derived via immunoSEQ multiplex PCR, lists solely in-frame clones and lacks some. The table lists 70,000 to 85,000 clones, around 84% of them singletons. This sample stems from a study of control samples from healthy donors and cancer patients. The rearrangement joins TRBV4-1 to TRBJ1-1; D unclear. The source material was PBMCs. This clonotype originated in a man in his 60s with head and neck cancer. In DNA form, the CDR3 reads TGCGCCAGCAGCCAGTGGGACACTGAAGCTTTCTTT. Translation gives CASSQWDTEAFF.